This passage covers 20 T cell receptor beta chains from one sample sequenced in a study of blood T cell repertoires in COVID-19. Sequencing used immunoSEQ multiplex PCR; TCRdb keeps in-frame clones, though not all of them. The table has about 87,000 clones, about 85% seen once. Sequencing was carried out using peripheral blood. Receptors originate from an elderly woman with COVID-19, enrolled during active disease.

This clone was counted between two and nine times. This sequence joins TRBV14 and TRBJ2-7, with TRBD2 as a possible D gene (5 bases). This CDR3 is 15 amino acids long. Germline CDR1 is SGHDN and CDR2 is FVKESK. V lost 1 base to trimming and J lost 3 bases, with 13 bases between them. The CDR3 coding sequence is TGTGCCAGCAGCCAAGTCGGAGGAACATACTACGAGCAGTACTTC. Residues: CASSQVGGTYYEQYF. The whole variable domain, remainder taken from reference TRBV14 and TRBJ2-7, is EAGVTQFPSHSVIEKGQTVTLRCDPISGHDNLYWYRRVMGKEIKFLLHFVKESKQDESGMPNNRFLAERTGGTYSTLKVQPAELEDSGVYFCASSQVGGTYYEQYFGPGTRLTVT.

The genes are TRBV11-2 and TRBJ2-2; D uncertain. The CDR3 spans 16 residues. Germline CDR1 SGHAT, CDR2 FQNNGV. V was clipped by 1 base and J by 0 bases, with 9 bases between them. The CDR3 coding sequence is TGTGCCAGCAGCTTAGTTCTCTTTCCGAACACCGGGGAGCTGTTTTTT. Protein product: CASSLVLFPNTGELFF.

The chain is built from TRBV27 and TRBJ2-3, with 7 bases identical to TRBD1. Germline assignment: CDR1 MNHEY and CDR2 SMNVEV (reference sequence). V lost 9 bases and J lost 4; bases outside the gene matches: 13. CDR3 length equals 15 residues. The CDR3 protein is CASTRYRGGADTQYF. In DNA, the CDR3 is TGTGCCAGTACCCGATACAGGGGCGGTGCAGATACGCAGTATTTT.

The chain carries TRBV2 and TRBJ2-2; 12 bases are shared with TRBD2. J was trimmed by 9 bases and V by 4 bases; bases with no gene match: 3. Germline assignment: CDR1 SNHLY and CDR2 FYNNEI. This CDR3 has 14 residues. Written as DNA, the CDR3 is TGTGCCAGCAGTGCGACTAGCGGGAGCCGGGAGCTGTTTTTT. Its translation is CASSATSGSRELFF.

The J gene is TRBJ2-1, the V gene TRBV6-6; TRBD2 is a possible D gene (5 bases). The germline gives CDR1 MNHNY, CDR2 SVGAGI (reference sequence). The V end was cut by 0 bases, the J end by 7 bases, with 10 bases between. The CDR3 contains 14 residues. The CDR3 coding sequence is TGTGCCAGCAGTTACTCCGCGGGTAGGAATGAGCAGTTCTTC. Translating it yields CASSYSAGRNEQFF.

The chain is built from TRBV3-1 (or the pseudogene TRBV3-2) and TRBJ2-6; no firm D call. Per the germline V gene, CDR1 is LGHDT and CDR2 is YNNKEL (reference sequence). The CDR3 spans 17 residues. Trimming took off 4 bases at V and 4 bases at J, with 17 bases between the two ends. CDR3 sequence reads: CASSPQPGGGGANVLTF. The CDR3 nucleotides read TGTGCCAGCAGCCCTCAACCCGGCGGTGGGGGGGCCAACGTCCTGACTTTC.

The rearrangement uses TRBV5-1 and TRBJ2-5, with 7 bases that match TRBD2. From germline, CDR1 is SGHRS and CDR2 YFSETQ. The CDR3 has 15 residues. The V and J ends lost 0 bases and 3 bases, in that order; junction bases with no gene match: 5. The CDR3 sequence is CASSLEPGREETQYF. CDR3 DNA: TGCGCCAGCAGCTTGGAACCAGGGAGGGAAGAGACCCAGTACTTC.

This clone showed up just once. The gene calls are TRBV10-3 and TRBJ2-7; 7 positions match TRBD2. Germline V CDR1 and CDR2: ENHRY, SYGVKD. The CDR3 is 13 residues long. The ends lost 9 bases at V and 1 base at J; junction bases unmatched: 6. The CDR3 DNA sequence: TGTGCCATTCTCAGCGGGGAATCCTACGAGCAGTACTTC. Translated: CAILSGESYEQYF.

The chain joins TRBV7-3 to TRBJ2-1; TRBD2 aligns across 14 bases. V shed 5 bases, J shed 8 bases, and the junction held 5 bases outside the gene matches. In germline, CDR1 is SGHTA, CDR2 FQGTGA. This CDR3 is 15 amino acids long. The CDR3 bases are TGTGCCAGCAGCCCGGGACTAGCGGGAGTGGATGAGCAGTTCTTC. Translation: CASSPGLAGVDEQFF.

A few counts support this clone. The rearrangement joins TRBV10-2 to TRBJ1-1, with a possible D match to TRBD1 (5 bases). Germline V gives CDR1 WSHSY, CDR2 SAAADI. The CDR3 totals 13 residues. Between the trimmed V and J ends, which lost 0 bases and 9 bases, there was a span of 11 bases. CDR3 DNA sequence: TGCGCCAGCAGTGAGTCAGGGGAGGGGAAAGCTTTCTTT. It codes for CASSESGEGKAFF.

This chain connects TRBV28 to TRBJ2-7, with TRBD2 matching over 9 bases. The V and J ends lost 8 bases and 6 bases, in that order; junction bases with no gene match: 2. The CDR3 sequence is 11 residues long. In germline, CDR1 is MDHEN, CDR2 SYDVKM. The CDR3: CASQRGVEQYF. The CDR3 nucleotides are TGTGCCAGCCAGCGGGGGGTCGAGCAGTACTTC.

V and J are TRBV7-2 and TRBJ2-1, with a tentative D call TRBD2 (5 bases). Trimming cost V 8 bases and J 6 bases, with 20 bases left between them. Germline V gene sequence: CDR1 SGHTA, CDR2 FQGNSA. The CDR3 totals 15 residues. In nucleotides, the CDR3 is TGTGCCAGCTCCCCCCAACTAGGTCACGGCAATGAGCAGTTCTTC. Amino acid sequence: CASSPQLGHGNEQFF. The complete variable domain, with remaining parts taken from reference TRBV7-2 and TRBJ2-1, reads GAGVSQSPSNKVTEKGKDVELRCDPISGHTALYWYRQSLGQGLEFLIYFQGNSAPDKSGLPSDRFSAERTGGSVSTLTIQRTQQEDSAVYLCASSPQLGHGNEQFFGPGTRLTVL.

In the case of this clone: The conserved phenylalanine or tryptophan is not found at the CDR3 terminus, so this likely reflects a read error. The rearrangement uses TRBV7-8 and TRBJ2-7; D may be TRBD2 (6 bases). The length of the CDR3 is 17 residues. In germline, CDR1 is SGHVS, CDR2 FQNEAQ. Deletions cut 5 bases from V and 2 bases from J, with 22 bases between. The CDR3 DNA reads as TGTGCCAGCAGCACCAATGGAGGGTGGGGTACTGCCTACGAGCAGTACTGC. Residues: CASSTNGGWGTAYEQYC.

The chain combines TRBV19 with TRBJ2-4; 10 nucleotides match TRBD2. The CDR3 contains 14 residues. In germline, CDR1 is LNHDA, CDR2 SQIVND (reference sequence). The V gene end was trimmed by 3 bases and the J gene end by 6 bases; junction bases not matched to a gene: 2. The CDR3 sequence is CASSISGRTNIQYF. The CDR3 DNA reads TGTGCCAGTAGTATTAGCGGGAGGACAAACATTCAGTACTTC.

Note on this clone: The junction departs from the called germline gene at one end, perhaps through a read error. The V call is TRBV7-7, the J call TRBJ2-7, with D perhaps TRBD2 (6 bases). This CDR3 comprises 16 residues. The V gene's germline CDR1 is SSHAT and CDR2 FNYEAQ (reference sequence). The CDR3 region is CASSPRQVADPYEQYF. The CDR3, as DNA: TGTGCTAGCAGCCCCAGGCAGGTAGCGGACCCGTACGAGCAGTACTTC.

As DNA, the CDR3 is TGTGCCAGCAGCGCGATACTAGCGGGGTGGGAGCAGTACTTC. It specifies CASSAILAGWEQYF. V gene TRBV28 combines with J gene TRBJ2-7; 10 bases agree with TRBD2. V dropped 6 bases and J dropped 7; count of bases not matched to a gene: 9. Germline CDR1 reads MDHEN; CDR2 reads SYDVKM. This CDR3 comprises 14 residues.

This sequence joins TRBV7-3 and TRBJ2-3; 7 bases match TRBD2. CDR3 length: 14 amino acids. CDR1 and CDR2 (germline): SGHTA, FQGTGA. After removal of 5 bases from V and 0 bases from J, the junction contained 2 bases not matched to a gene. The CDR3 reads CASSASGSTDTQYF. The CDR3 DNA follows: TGTGCCAGCAGCGCTAGCGGTAGCACAGATACGCAGTATTTT. Complete variable domain (other parts from reference TRBV7-3 and TRBJ2-3): GAGVSQTPSNKVTEKGKYVELRCDPISGHTALYWYRQSLGQGPEFLIYFQGTGAADDSGLPNDRFFAVRPEGSVSTLKIQRTERGDSAVYLCASSASGSTDTQYFGPGTRLTVL.

V is TRBV19 and J is TRBJ1-5, with 7 bases fitting TRBD1. Germline V gene lookup returns CDR1 LNHDA and CDR2 SQIVND (reference sequence). V shed 5 bases and J 4 bases; nucleotides not matched to a gene: 11. This CDR3 has 16 amino acids. Written as DNA, the CDR3 is TGTGCCAGTAGTTTTCAACAGGGGAAGGGGAATCAGCCCCAGCATTTT. Translated: CASSFQQGKGNQPQHF. The full variable domain, with the rest looked up from reference TRBV19 and TRBJ1-5, is DGGITQSPKYLFRKEGQNVTLSCEQNLNHDAMYWYRQDPGQGLRLIYYSQIVNDFQKGDIAEGYSVSREKKESFPLTVTSAQKNPTAFYLCASSFQQGKGNQPQHFGDGTRLSIL.

The chain couples TRBV9 to TRBJ2-3; TRBD2 matches at 7 bases. The CDR3 sequence is 17 residues long. Germline trimming cut 4 bases from V and 2 bases from J; bases unmatched to any gene: 13. The germline V gene has CDR1 SGDLS and CDR2 YYNGEE. The CDR3 loop reads CASSSTIGGRVTDTQYF. CDR3 nucleotide sequence: TGTGCCAGCAGCTCAACCATAGGTGGGAGGGTCACAGATACGCAGTATTTT. Using reference TRBV9 and TRBJ2-3 for the parts outside the CDR3, the full variable domain is DSGVTQTPKHLITATGQRVTLRCSPRSGDLSVYWYQQSLDQGLQFLIQYYNGEERAKGNILERFSAQQFPDLHSELNLSSLELGDSALYFCASSSTIGGRVTDTQYFGPGTRLTVL.

The rearrangement links TRBV7-3 to TRBJ2-3; possibly TRBD2 for D (6 bases). The CDR3 is 14 residues long. V was shortened by 3 bases and J by 2 bases, with 9 bases between the two germline ends. Germline V gene sequence: CDR1 SGHTA, CDR2 FQGTGA. CDR3 protein: CASSLEGPTDTQYF. The CDR3 region has the DNA TGTGCCAGCAGCTTGGAGGGCCCCACAGATACGCAGTATTTT.